Listed below are T cell receptor beta chains from one sample, sequenced in a study of blood T cell repertoires in COVID-19. Assay: immunoSEQ multiplex PCR; the TCRdb copy retains only in-frame clones and omits some. The sample contains about 150,000 clones, roughly nine tenths of which appear only once. Input material: peripheral blood. The receptors shown here come from a woman aged 60-75 years with active or convalescent COVID-19. CDR3s include the opening cysteine and the closing phenylalanine or tryptophan. The order of the fields is V gene, J gene, D gene, clone size, CDR3 DNA, CDR3 protein. D genes are given only for firm matches. The size entry is marked missing in some rows and otherwise reads once, few, many or a size class.

v_call: TRBV6-1
j_call: TRBJ1-6
d_call: NA
clone_size: NA
cdr3_nt: TGTGCCAGCAGTGAATCGTCTCCCCGGCGGAATTCACCCCTCCACTTT
cdr3_aa: CASSESSPRRNSPLHF

v_call: TRBV7-9
j_call: TRBJ2-5
d_call: NA
clone_size: NA
cdr3_nt: TGTGCCAGCAGCTTGTACCAGACTTCTCCAGAGACCCAGTACTTC
cdr3_aa: CASSLYQTSPETQYF

v_call: TRBV29-1
j_call: TRBJ1-4
d_call: TRBD1
clone_size: NA
cdr3_nt: TGCAGCACTACCGGGACAGGGGGCCCTAATGAAAAACTGTTTTTT
cdr3_aa: CSTTGTGGPNEKLFF

v_call: TRBV27
j_call: TRBJ1-4
d_call: TRBD1
clone_size: NA
cdr3_nt: TGTGCCAGCAGCCAGACAGGGGGCGGACACTATGAAAAACTGTTTTTT
cdr3_aa: CASSQTGGGHYEKLFF

v_call: TRBV6-6
j_call: TRBJ2-7
d_call: NA
clone_size: NA
cdr3_nt: TGTGCCAGCAGTCACGGGCGGTCGAGGGCAGCCGCCTACGAGCAGTACTTC
cdr3_aa: CASSHGRSRAAAYEQYF

v_call: TRBV19
j_call: TRBJ1-1
d_call: TRBD1
clone_size: NA
cdr3_nt: TGTGCCAGTAGTATAGGCCAAGGCGGGACAGGGGGCATGAACACTGAAGCTTTCTTT
cdr3_aa: CASSIGQGGTGGMNTEAFF

v_call: TRBV7-9
j_call: TRBJ2-2
d_call: NA
clone_size: NA
cdr3_nt: TGTGCCAGCAGCTTACAGACAGGGAACACCGGGGAGCTGTTTTTT
cdr3_aa: CASSLQTGNTGELFF

v_call: TRBV5-1
j_call: TRBJ1-1
d_call: NA
clone_size: NA
cdr3_nt: TGCGCCAGCAGCTTGGAGGAGGGGCTCACTGAAGCTTTCTTT
cdr3_aa: CASSLEEGLTEAFF

v_call: TRBV12-3/TRBV12-4
j_call: TRBJ2-7
d_call: NA
clone_size: NA
cdr3_nt: TGTGCCAGCAGTTTGGGCACTTTCTGGCAGTACTTC
cdr3_aa: CASSLGTFWQYF

v_call: TRBV15
j_call: TRBJ2-1
d_call: NA
clone_size: many
cdr3_nt: TGTGCCACCAGCAGAGTTGCAGACTCCTACAATGAGCAGTTCTTC
cdr3_aa: CATSRVADSYNEQFF

v_call: TRBV10-3
j_call: TRBJ1-1
d_call: NA
clone_size: NA
cdr3_nt: TGTGCCATCAGTGATAGGCAGGGGAACACTGAAGCTTTCTTT
cdr3_aa: CAISDRQGNTEAFF

v_call: TRBV29-1
j_call: TRBJ2-3
d_call: NA
clone_size: NA
cdr3_nt: TGCAGCGTTGGGCAGGGCGGAGATACGCAGTATTTT
cdr3_aa: CSVGQGGDTQYF

v_call: TRBV11-2
j_call: TRBJ2-5
d_call: TRBD1
clone_size: NA
cdr3_nt: TGTGCCAGCAGCCAAGGGGGCGAGACCCAGTACTTC
cdr3_aa: CASSQGGETQYF

v_call: TRBV29-1
j_call: TRBJ2-7
d_call: NA
clone_size: NA
cdr3_nt: TGCAGCGTTACGGACAGCGAGCAGTACTTC
cdr3_aa: CSVTDSEQYF

v_call: TRBV19
j_call: TRBJ1-5
d_call: NA
clone_size: NA
cdr3_nt: TGTGCCAGTAGTTCCATCGGCGGGGGGGTGCCCCAGCATTTT
cdr3_aa: CASSSIGGGVPQHF

v_call: TRBV9
j_call: TRBJ1-2
d_call: NA
clone_size: NA
cdr3_nt: TGTGCCAGCAGCGTAGGGGCAGGGGAGTCTGATGGCTACACCTTC
cdr3_aa: CASSVGAGESDGYTF

v_call: TRBV20-1
j_call: TRBJ1-3
d_call: NA
clone_size: NA
cdr3_nt: TGCAGTGCTAGTATTGGCGAGGATGGAAACACCATATATTTT
cdr3_aa: CSASIGEDGNTIYF

v_call: TRBV9
j_call: TRBJ1-1
d_call: TRBD1
clone_size: NA
cdr3_nt: TGTGCCAGCAGCCCGCGACAGGGGGAAAGCACTGAAGCTTTCTTT
cdr3_aa: CASSPRQGESTEAFF

v_call: TRBV10-3
j_call: TRBJ1-2
d_call: NA
clone_size: few
cdr3_nt: TGTGCCTCCCAGGGGCAGGGTGGCTATGGCTACACCTTC
cdr3_aa: CASQGQGGYGYTF

v_call: TRBV5-4
j_call: TRBJ2-1
d_call: NA
clone_size: NA
cdr3_nt: TGTGCCAGCAGCTTGGATCCCTCTTACAATGAGCAGTTCTTC
cdr3_aa: CASSLDPSYNEQFF

v_call: TRBV12-3/TRBV12-4
j_call: TRBJ2-5
d_call: NA
clone_size: NA
cdr3_nt: TGTGCCAGCAGTTCCCAGGAGACCCAGTACTTC
cdr3_aa: CASSSQETQYF

v_call: TRBV7-8
j_call: TRBJ1-5
d_call: NA
clone_size: few
cdr3_nt: TGTGCCAGCAGCTTAGGAGGGGCGGGGCAGCCCCAGCATTTT
cdr3_aa: CASSLGGAGQPQHF

v_call: TRBV4-1
j_call: TRBJ1-5
d_call: TRBD1
clone_size: NA
cdr3_nt: TGCGCCAGCAGCCAAGGGACAGGGGGGGGTAATCAGCCCCAGCATTTT
cdr3_aa: CASSQGTGGGNQPQHF

v_call: TRBV6-5
j_call: TRBJ1-1
d_call: NA
clone_size: NA
cdr3_nt: TGTGCCAGCAGTTACTCGGGAAGGGGGAACACTGAAGCTTTCTTT
cdr3_aa: CASSYSGRGNTEAFF

v_call: TRBV5-5
j_call: TRBJ2-3
d_call: TRBD2
clone_size: NA
cdr3_nt: TGTGCCAGCAGCGGAGGGACTAGCGGGGGGGCAGATACGCAGTATTTT
cdr3_aa: CASSGGTSGGADTQYF

v_call: TRBV7-2
j_call: TRBJ1-6
d_call: TRBD1
clone_size: NA
cdr3_nt: TGTGCCAGCAGCACAAGACAGGGCCCATATAATTCACCCCTCCACTTT
cdr3_aa: CASSTRQGPYNSPLHF

v_call: TRBV9
j_call: TRBJ1-1
d_call: NA
clone_size: NA
cdr3_nt: TGTGCCAGCAGCGCAGGGAGGGGTGAAGCTTTCTTT
cdr3_aa: CASSAGRGEAFF

v_call: TRBV2
j_call: TRBJ1-1
d_call: NA
clone_size: NA
cdr3_nt: TGTGCCAGCACCCTCGCAGGGCAATCAGGGACTGAAGCTTTCTTT
cdr3_aa: CASTLAGQSGTEAFF

v_call: TRBV29-1
j_call: TRBJ2-1
d_call: NA
clone_size: NA
cdr3_nt: TGCAGCGTTGAACTAGTCCTCAATGAGCAGTTCTTC
cdr3_aa: CSVELVLNEQFF

v_call: TRBV11-2
j_call: TRBJ1-1
d_call: NA
clone_size: NA
cdr3_nt: TGTGCCAGCAGCCTCCAGGGAGGGGGGAACACTGAAGCTTTCTTT
cdr3_aa: CASSLQGGGNTEAFF

v_call: TRBV4-3
j_call: TRBJ1-1
d_call: NA
clone_size: few
cdr3_nt: TGCGCCAGCAGCCAAGATACAGGTGGTTCTGAAGCTTTCTTT
cdr3_aa: CASSQDTGGSEAFF

v_call: TRBV4-3
j_call: TRBJ2-5
d_call: TRBD2
clone_size: NA
cdr3_nt: TGCGCCAGCAGCCAAGGGGGACTAGCGGTAGAGACCCAGTACTTC
cdr3_aa: CASSQGGLAVETQYF

v_call: TRBV4-1
j_call: TRBJ2-3
d_call: NA
clone_size: NA
cdr3_nt: TGCGCCAGCAGGAGGGCGTTGGGCACAGATACGCAGTATTTT
cdr3_aa: CASRRALGTDTQYF

v_call: TRBV7-9
j_call: TRBJ1-4
d_call: TRBD1
clone_size: NA
cdr3_nt: TGTGCCGGAAGAAGACAGGGAACTAATGAAAAACTGTTTTTT
cdr3_aa: CAGRRQGTNEKLFF

v_call: TRBV30
j_call: TRBJ1-2
d_call: TRBD1
clone_size: few
cdr3_nt: TGTGCCTGGAGTGCTGGACAGGGTCGGGGCTACACCTTC
cdr3_aa: CAWSAGQGRGYTF

v_call: TRBV4-3
j_call: TRBJ1-3
d_call: NA
clone_size: NA
cdr3_nt: TGCGCCAGCAGCCAAGAGCCTAACTCTGGAAACACCATATATTTT
cdr3_aa: CASSQEPNSGNTIYF

v_call: TRBV11-3
j_call: TRBJ1-2
d_call: TRBD1
clone_size: NA
cdr3_nt: TGTGCCAGCAGCTCCACAGGGGGCCGTGGCTACACCTTC
cdr3_aa: CASSSTGGRGYTF

v_call: TRBV6-5
j_call: TRBJ2-7
d_call: TRBD1
clone_size: once
cdr3_nt: TGTGCCAGCAGTTACTCTCGGACAGGGGCCACCGAGCAGTACTTC
cdr3_aa: CASSYSRTGATEQYF

v_call: TRBV6-5
j_call: TRBJ2-3
d_call: NA
clone_size: NA
cdr3_nt: TGTGCCAGCAGTTTACTCCAACAGGGAACCACAGATACGCAGTATTTT
cdr3_aa: CASSLLQQGTTDTQYF

v_call: TRBV19
j_call: TRBJ1-5
d_call: NA
clone_size: NA
cdr3_nt: TGTGCCAGTAGTATAAGACAGAATAGCAATCAGCCCCAGCATTTT
cdr3_aa: CASSIRQNSNQPQHF

v_call: TRBV18
j_call: TRBJ2-3
d_call: NA
clone_size: NA
cdr3_nt: TGTGCCAGCTCACCTTCAGTGAGCACAGATACGCAGTATTTT
cdr3_aa: CASSPSVSTDTQYF

v_call: TRBV5-6
j_call: TRBJ2-1
d_call: TRBD1
clone_size: once
cdr3_nt: TGTGCCAGCAGCTTTCGGGACAGGGTGTGGAATGAGCAGTTCTTC
cdr3_aa: CASSFRDRVWNEQFF

v_call: TRBV5-8
j_call: TRBJ1-1
d_call: NA
clone_size: NA
cdr3_nt: TGTGCCAGCAGTCCCCGCACTGAAGCTTTCTTT
cdr3_aa: CASSPRTEAFF

v_call: TRBV9
j_call: TRBJ2-3
d_call: NA
clone_size: NA
cdr3_nt: TGTGCCAGCAGCGCGAGGGGGGGGTACGCCACAGATACGCAGTATTTT
cdr3_aa: CASSARGGYATDTQYF